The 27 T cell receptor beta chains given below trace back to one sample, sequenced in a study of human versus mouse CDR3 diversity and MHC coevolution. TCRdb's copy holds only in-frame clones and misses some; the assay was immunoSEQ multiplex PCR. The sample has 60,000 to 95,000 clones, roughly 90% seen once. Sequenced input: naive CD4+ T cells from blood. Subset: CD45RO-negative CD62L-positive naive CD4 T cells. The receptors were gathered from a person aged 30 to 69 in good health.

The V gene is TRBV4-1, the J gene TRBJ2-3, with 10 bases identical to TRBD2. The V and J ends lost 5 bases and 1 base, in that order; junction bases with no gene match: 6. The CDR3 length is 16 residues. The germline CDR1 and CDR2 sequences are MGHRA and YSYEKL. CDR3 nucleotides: TGCGCCAGCAGCTCCCCCGGGACTAGCGGCACAGATACGCAGTATTTT. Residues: CASSSPGTSGTDTQYF.

CDR3 region: CASSIALAGGMLVETQYF. CDR3 DNA: TGTGCCAGTAGTATAGCGCTAGCGGGGGGGATGCTCGTAGAGACCCAGTACTTC. This chain uses TRBV19 with TRBJ2-5, with 12 positions matching TRBD2. V was clipped by 1 base and J by 4 bases; unmatched bases: 10. Germline V gene data show CDR1 as LNHDA and CDR2 as SQIVND (reference sequence). The CDR3 is made up of 18 amino acids.

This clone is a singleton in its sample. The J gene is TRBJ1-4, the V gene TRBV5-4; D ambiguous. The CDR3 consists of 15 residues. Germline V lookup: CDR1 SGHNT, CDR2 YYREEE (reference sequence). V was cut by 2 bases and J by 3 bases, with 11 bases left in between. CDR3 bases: TGTGCCAGCAGCTTTTCACCGGGTGCTAATGAAAAACTGTTTTTT. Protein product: CASSFSPGANEKLFF.

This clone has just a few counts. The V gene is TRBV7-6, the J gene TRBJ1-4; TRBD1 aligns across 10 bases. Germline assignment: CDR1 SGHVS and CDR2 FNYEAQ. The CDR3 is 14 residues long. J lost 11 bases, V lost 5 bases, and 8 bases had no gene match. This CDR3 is CASSDGDRGWKLFF. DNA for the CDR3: TGTGCCAGCAGCGATGGGGACAGGGGATGGAAACTGTTTTTT.

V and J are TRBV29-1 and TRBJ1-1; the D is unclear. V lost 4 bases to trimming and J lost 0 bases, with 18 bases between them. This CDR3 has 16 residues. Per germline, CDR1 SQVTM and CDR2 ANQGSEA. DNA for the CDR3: TGCAGCGTTGTCGATCGGAGAGGTTCGGTGAACACTGAAGCTTTCTTT. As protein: CSVVDRRGSVNTEAFF.

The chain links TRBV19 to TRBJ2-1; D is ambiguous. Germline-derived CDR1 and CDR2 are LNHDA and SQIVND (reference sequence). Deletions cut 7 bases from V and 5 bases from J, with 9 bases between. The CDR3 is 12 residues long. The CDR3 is CASTQYNNEQFF. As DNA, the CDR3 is TGTGCCAGTACCCAATACAACAATGAGCAGTTCTTC.

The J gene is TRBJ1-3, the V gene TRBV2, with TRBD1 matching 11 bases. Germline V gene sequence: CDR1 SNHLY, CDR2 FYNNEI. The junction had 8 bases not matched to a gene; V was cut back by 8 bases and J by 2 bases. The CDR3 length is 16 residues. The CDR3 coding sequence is TGTGCCAGCGGATCCGGGACAGGGGGACCTGGAAACACCATATATTTT. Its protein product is CASGSGTGGPGNTIYF.

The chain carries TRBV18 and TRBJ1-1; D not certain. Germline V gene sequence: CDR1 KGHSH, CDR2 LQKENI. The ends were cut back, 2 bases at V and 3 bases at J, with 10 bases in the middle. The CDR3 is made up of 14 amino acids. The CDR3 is CASSPLEMDTEAFF. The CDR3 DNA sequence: TGTGCCAGCTCACCATTGGAGATGGACACTGAAGCTTTCTTT.

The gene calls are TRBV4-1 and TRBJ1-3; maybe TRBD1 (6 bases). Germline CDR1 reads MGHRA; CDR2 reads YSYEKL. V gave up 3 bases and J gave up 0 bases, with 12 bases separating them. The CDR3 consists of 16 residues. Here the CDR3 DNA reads TGCGCCAGCAGCCAGTACTGGACAGTCTCTGGAAACACCATATATTTT. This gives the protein CASSQYWTVSGNTIYF.

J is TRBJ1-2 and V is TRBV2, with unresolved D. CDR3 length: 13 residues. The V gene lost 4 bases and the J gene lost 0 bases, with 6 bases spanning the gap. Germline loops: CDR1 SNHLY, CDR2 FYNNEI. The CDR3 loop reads CASSVGANYGYTF. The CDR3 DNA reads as TGTGCCAGCAGTGTGGGAGCTAACTATGGCTACACCTTC.

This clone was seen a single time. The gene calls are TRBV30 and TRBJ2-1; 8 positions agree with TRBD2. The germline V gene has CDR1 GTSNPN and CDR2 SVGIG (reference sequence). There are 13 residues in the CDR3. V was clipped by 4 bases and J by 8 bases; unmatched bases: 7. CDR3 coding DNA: TGTGCCTGGACTAGCGGGCTTTTGCATGAGCAGTTCTTC. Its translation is CAWTSGLLHEQFF.

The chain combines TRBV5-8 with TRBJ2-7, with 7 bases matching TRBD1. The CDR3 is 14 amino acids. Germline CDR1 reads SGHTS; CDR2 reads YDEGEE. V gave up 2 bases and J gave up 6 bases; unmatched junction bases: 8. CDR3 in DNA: TGTGCCAGCAGCTTAGTAACAGGGGTAGGCGAGCAGTACTTC. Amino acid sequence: CASSLVTGVGEQYF.

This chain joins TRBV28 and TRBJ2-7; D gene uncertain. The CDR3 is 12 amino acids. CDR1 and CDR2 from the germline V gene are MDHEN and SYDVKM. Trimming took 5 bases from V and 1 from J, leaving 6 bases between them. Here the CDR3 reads CASSLLSYEQYF. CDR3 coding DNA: TGTGCCAGCAGTCTCCTTTCCTACGAGCAGTACTTC.

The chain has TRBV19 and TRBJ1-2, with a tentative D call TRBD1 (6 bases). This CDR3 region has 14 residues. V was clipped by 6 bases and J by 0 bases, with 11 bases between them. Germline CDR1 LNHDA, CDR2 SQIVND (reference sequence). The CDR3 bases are TGTGCCAGTAGAGACAGGAGCGCTAACTATGGCTACACCTTC. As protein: CASRDRSANYGYTF. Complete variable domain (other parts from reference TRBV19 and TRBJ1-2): DGGITQSPKYLFRKEGQNVTLSCEQNLNHDAMYWYRQDPGQGLRLIYYSQIVNDFQKGDIAEGYSVSREKKESFPLTVTSAQKNPTAFYLCASRDRSANYGYTFGSGTRLTVV.

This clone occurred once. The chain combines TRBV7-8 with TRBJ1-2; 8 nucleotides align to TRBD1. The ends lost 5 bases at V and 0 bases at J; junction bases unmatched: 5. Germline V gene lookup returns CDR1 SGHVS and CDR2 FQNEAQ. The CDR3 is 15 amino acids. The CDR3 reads CASSPVTGANYGYTF. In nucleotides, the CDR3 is TGTGCCAGCAGCCCTGTGACAGGGGCTAACTATGGCTACACCTTC.

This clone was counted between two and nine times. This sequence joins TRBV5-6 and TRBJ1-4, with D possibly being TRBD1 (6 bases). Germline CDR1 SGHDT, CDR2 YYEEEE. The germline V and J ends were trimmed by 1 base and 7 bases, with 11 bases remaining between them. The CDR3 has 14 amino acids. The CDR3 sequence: CASSLKGGSEKLFF. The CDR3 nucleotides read TGTGCCAGCAGCTTGAAAGGGGGTAGTGAAAAACTGTTTTTT.

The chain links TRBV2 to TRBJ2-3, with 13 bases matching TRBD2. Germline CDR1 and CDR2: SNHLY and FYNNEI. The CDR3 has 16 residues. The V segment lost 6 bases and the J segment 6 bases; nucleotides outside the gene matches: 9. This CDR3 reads CASSVGLAGASDTQYF. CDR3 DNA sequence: TGTGCCAGCAGCGTAGGACTAGCGGGAGCTTCGGATACGCAGTATTTT.

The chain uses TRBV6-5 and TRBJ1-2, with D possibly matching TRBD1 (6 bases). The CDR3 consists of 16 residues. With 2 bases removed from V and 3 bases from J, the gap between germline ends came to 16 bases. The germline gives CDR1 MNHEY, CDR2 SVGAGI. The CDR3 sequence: CASSYAYRASHYGYTF. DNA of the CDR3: TGTGCCAGCAGTTACGCGTACAGGGCCTCACACTATGGCTACACCTTC.

This CDR3 reads CAISGNRGQETQYF. CDR3 in DNA: TGTGCCATCAGTGGAAACAGGGGGCAAGAGACCCAGTACTTC. The chain recombines TRBV10-3 with TRBJ2-5, with 8 bases aligning to TRBD1. The germline CDR1 and CDR2 sequences are ENHRY and SYGVKD. J was trimmed by 2 bases and V by 4 bases; bases with no gene match: 3. This CDR3 has 14 amino acids.

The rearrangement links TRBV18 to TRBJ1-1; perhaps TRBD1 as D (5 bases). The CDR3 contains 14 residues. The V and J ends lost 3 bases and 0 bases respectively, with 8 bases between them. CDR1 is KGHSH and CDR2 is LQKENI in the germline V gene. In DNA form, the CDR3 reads TGTGCCAGCTCACCCAGGGCTATGAACACTGAAGCTTTCTTT. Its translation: CASSPRAMNTEAFF.

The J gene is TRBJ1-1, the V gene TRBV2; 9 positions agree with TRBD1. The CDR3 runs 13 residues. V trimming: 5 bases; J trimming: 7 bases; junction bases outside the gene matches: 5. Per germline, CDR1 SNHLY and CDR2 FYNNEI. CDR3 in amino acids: CASSRQGGFEAFF. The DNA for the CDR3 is TGTGCCAGCAGTCGACAGGGGGGCTTTGAAGCTTTCTTT.

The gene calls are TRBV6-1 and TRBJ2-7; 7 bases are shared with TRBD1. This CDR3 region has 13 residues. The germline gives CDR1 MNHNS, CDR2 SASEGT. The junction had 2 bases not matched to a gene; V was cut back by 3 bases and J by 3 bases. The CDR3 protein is CASSDRGRYEQYF. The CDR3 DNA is TGTGCCAGCAGTGATAGGGGGCGCTACGAGCAGTACTTC.

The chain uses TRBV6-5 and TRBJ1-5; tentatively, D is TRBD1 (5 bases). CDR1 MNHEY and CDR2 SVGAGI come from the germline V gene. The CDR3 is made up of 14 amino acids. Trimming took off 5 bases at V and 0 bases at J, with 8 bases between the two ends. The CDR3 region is CASSRGLSNQPQHF. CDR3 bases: TGTGCCAGCAGTAGGGGCCTTAGCAATCAGCCCCAGCATTTT.

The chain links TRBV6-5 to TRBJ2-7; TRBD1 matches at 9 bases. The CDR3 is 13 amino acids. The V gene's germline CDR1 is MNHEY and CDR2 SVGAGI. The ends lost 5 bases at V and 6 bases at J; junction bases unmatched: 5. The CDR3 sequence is CASSQTGGREQYF. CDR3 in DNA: TGTGCCAGCAGTCAGACAGGGGGGCGCGAGCAGTACTTC.

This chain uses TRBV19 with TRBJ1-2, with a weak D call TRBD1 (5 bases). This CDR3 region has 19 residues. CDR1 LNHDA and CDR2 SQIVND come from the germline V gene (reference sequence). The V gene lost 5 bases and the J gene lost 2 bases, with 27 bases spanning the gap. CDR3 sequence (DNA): TGTGCCAGTAGTTCGGGACGGGGGAGTAACCTTGCCTTGAACTATGGCTACACCTTC. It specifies CASSSGRGSNLALNYGYTF. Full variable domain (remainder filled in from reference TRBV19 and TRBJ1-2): DGGITQSPKYLFRKEGQNVTLSCEQNLNHDAMYWYRQDPGQGLRLIYYSQIVNDFQKGDIAEGYSVSREKKESFPLTVTSAQKNPTAFYLCASSSGRGSNLALNYGYTFGSGTRLTVV.

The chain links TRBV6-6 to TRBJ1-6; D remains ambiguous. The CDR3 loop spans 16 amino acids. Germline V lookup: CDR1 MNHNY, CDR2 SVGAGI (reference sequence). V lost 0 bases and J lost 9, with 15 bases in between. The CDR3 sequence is CASSYSNPGSVSPLHF. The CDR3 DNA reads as TGTGCCAGCAGTTACTCGAACCCGGGGTCTGTTTCACCCCTCCACTTT.

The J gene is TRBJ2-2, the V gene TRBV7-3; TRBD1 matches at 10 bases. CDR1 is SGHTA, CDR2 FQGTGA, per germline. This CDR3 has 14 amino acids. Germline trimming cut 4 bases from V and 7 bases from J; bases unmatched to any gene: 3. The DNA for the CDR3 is TGTGCCAGCAGCTCGGACAGGGGGATCGGGGAGCTGTTTTTT. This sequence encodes CASSSDRGIGELFF.